This TCR beta chain appears in the sequencing data of a study of shared clonotypes between healthy human individuals. As regards this clone: Its antigen is not known.

Study-level points and caveats: Among a few donors, approximately 5% of naive CD4 clonotypes were found in common.

Sequencing was performed with immunoSEQ multiplex PCR; in TCRdb, only in-frame clones are kept and a portion is missing. The sample carries about 820,000 clones, about 92% recorded once. It was CD45RO-negative cells, positively selected for CCR7, that made up naive CD8 cells, with terminally differentiated effector memory CD45RA+ cells excluded. Donors were healthy HIV-negative adults without recent acute infections or vaccinations. This CDR3 region has 15 residues. V was cut by 0 bases and J by 1 base, with 10 bases left in between. Germline CDR1 and CDR2: SGDLS and YYNGEE. The TCR was taken from a man in his thirties or forties in good health. Sequenced material: naive CD8+ T cells sorted from blood. The chain carries TRBV9 and TRBJ1-1; D not resolved. CDR3 region: CASSVDGVTNTEAFF. The CDR3 coding sequence is TGTGCCAGCAGCGTAGATGGGGTGACGAACACTGAAGCTTTCTTT.